This TCR beta chain comes out of a study of blood T cells in healthy people across ages. Primed by a sample-barcoded 5' primer and a J-beta primer mix, a second PCR proceeded for 7 to 11 cycles. TCRdb re-analysed the 5' RACE reads in MiXCR, keeping a single row per CDR3 protein. The sample contains hundreds of thousands of distinct CDR3 sequences, around two fifths of which appear only once. Germline assignment: CDR1 SGDLS and CDR2 YYNGEE. V gave up 3 bases and J gave up 11 bases, with 26 bases separating them. This CDR3 has 16 amino acids. The chain has TRBV9 and TRBJ2-5; possibly TRBD1 for D (5 bases). The sequence was obtained from an elderly man in good health. Sequencing was carried out using blood. CDR3 in amino acids: CASSGGGALYGNEQYF. CDR3 bases: TGTGCCAGCAGCGGCGGTGGGGCCTTATATGGCAATGAGCAGTACTTC.